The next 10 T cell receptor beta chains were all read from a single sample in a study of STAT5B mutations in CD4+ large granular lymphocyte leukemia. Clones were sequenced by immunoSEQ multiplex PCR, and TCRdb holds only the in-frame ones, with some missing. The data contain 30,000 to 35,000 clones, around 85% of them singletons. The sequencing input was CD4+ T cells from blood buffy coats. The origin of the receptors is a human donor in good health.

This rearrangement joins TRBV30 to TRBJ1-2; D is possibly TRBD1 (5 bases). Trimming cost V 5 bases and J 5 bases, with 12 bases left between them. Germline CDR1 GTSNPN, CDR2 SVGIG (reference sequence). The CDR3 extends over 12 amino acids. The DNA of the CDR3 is TGTGCCTGGTCCACAGGCCCTTATGGCTACACCTTC. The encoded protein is CAWSTGPYGYTF.

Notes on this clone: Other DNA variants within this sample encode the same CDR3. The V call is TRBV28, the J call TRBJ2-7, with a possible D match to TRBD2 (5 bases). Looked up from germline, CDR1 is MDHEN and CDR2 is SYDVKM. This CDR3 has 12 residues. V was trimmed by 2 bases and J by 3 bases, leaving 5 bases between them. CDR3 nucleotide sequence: TGTGCCAGCAGTTTAGGAGGCTACGAGCAGTACTTC. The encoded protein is CASSLGGYEQYF. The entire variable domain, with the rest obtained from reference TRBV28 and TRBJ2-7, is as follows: DVKVTQSSRYLVKRTGEKVFLECVQDMDHENMFWYRQDPGLGLRLIYFSYDVKMKEKGDIPEGYSVSREKKERFSLILESASTNQTSMYLCASSLGGYEQYFGPGTRLTVT.

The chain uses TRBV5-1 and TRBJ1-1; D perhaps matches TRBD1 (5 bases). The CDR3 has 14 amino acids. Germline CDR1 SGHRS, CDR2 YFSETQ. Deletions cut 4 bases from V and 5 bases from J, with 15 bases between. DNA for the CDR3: TGCGCCAGCAGCACCCCCGGGACGGGAACTGAAGCTTTCTTT. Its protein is CASSTPGTGTEAFF.

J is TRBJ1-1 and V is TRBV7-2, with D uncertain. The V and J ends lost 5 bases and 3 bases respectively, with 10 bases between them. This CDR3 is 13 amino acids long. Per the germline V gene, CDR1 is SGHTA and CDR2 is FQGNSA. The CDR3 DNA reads TGTGCCAGCAGCCTACAGCGGTACACTGAAGCTTTCTTT. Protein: CASSLQRYTEAFF.

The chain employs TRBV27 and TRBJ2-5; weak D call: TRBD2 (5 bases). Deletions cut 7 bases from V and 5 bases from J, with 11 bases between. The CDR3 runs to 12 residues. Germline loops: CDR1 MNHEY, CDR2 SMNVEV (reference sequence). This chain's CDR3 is CASNARGETQYF. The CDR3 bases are TGTGCCAGCAATGCGCGAGGGGAGACCCAGTACTTC.

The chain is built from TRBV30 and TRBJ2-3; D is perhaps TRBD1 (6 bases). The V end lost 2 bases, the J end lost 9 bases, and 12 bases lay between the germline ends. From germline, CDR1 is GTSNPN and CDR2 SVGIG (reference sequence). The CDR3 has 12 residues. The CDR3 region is CAWSLEGVTQYF. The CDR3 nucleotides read TGTGCCTGGAGTTTAGAGGGGGTCACGCAGTATTTT.

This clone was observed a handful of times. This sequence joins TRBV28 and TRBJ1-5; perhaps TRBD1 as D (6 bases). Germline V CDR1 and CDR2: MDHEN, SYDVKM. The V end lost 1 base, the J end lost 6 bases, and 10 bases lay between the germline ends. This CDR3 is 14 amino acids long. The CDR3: CASSLSGARQPQHF. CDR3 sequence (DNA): TGTGCCAGCAGTTTATCGGGGGCGCGTCAGCCCCAGCATTTT.

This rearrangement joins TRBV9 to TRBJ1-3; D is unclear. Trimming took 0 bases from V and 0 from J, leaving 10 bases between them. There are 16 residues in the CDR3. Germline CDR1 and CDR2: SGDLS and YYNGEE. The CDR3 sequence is CASSVGAASSGNTIYF. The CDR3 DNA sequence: TGTGCCAGCAGCGTAGGGGCGGCGAGCTCTGGAAACACCATATATTTT.

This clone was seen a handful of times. The CDR3 region is CASSEALAGSYEQYF. The CDR3 DNA is TGTGCCAGCAGTGAAGCACTAGCGGGATCCTACGAGCAGTACTTC. The chain joins TRBV6-1 to TRBJ2-7, with 10 bases identical to TRBD2. Germline V gene lookup returns CDR1 MNHNS and CDR2 SASEGT. The ends lost 0 bases at V and 1 base at J; junction bases unmatched: 0. There are 15 residues in the CDR3.

The CDR3 is CASSLRTRNTEAFF. The CDR3 region has the DNA TGCGCCAGCAGCCTAAGGACGAGGAACACTGAAGCTTTCTTT. V and J are TRBV5-1 and TRBJ1-1; D not certain. The CDR3 runs to 14 residues. Germline CDR1 reads SGHRS; CDR2 reads YFSETQ. Trimming took off 4 bases at V and 1 base at J, with 11 bases between the two ends. Using reference TRBV5-1 and TRBJ1-1 for the parts outside the CDR3, the full variable domain is KAGVTQTPRYLIKTRGQQVTLSCSPISGHRSVSWYQQTPGQGLQFLFEYFSETQRNKGNFPGRFSGRQFSNSRSEMNVSTLELGDSALYLCASSLRTRNTEAFFGQGTRLTVV.